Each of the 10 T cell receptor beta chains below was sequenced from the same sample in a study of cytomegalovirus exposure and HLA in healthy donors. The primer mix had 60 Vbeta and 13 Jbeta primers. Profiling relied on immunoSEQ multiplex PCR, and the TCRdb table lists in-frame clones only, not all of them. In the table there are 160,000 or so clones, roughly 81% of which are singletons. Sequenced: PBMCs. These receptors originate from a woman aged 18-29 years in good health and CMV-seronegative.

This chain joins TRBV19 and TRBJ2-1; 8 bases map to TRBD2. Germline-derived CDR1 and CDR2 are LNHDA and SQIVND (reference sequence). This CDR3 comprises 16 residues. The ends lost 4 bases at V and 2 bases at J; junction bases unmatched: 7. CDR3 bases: TGTGCCAGTAGTACCGGTACTAGCGGTCCCTACAATGAGCAGTTCTTC. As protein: CASSTGTSGPYNEQFF.

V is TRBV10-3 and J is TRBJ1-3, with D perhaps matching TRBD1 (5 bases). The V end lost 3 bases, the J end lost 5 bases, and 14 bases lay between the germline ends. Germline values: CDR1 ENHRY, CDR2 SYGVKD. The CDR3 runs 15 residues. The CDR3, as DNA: TGTGCCATCAGTGATGTCAGGGTGGAGAGAAACACCATATATTTT. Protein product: CAISDVRVERNTIYF.

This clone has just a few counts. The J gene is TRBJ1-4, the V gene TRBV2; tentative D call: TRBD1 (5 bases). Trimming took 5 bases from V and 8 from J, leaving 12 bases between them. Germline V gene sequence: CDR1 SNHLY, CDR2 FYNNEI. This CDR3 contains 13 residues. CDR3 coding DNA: TGTGCCAGCAGTCGTGACAGCCCCGAAAAACTGTTTTTT. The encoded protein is CASSRDSPEKLFF. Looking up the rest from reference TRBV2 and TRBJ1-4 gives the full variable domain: EPEVTQTPSHQVTQMGQEVILRCVPISNHLYFYWYRQILGQKVEFLVSFYNNEISEKSEIFDDQFSVERPDGSNFTLKIRSTKLEDSAMYFCASSRDSPEKLFFGSGTQLSVL.

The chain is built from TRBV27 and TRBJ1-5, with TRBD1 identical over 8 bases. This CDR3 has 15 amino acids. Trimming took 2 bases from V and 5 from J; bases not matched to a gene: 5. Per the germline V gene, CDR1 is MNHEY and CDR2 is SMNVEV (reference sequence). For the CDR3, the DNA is TGTGCCAGCAGTTTAACAGGGGGGCAAGATCAGCCCCAGCATTTT. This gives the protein CASSLTGGQDQPQHF.

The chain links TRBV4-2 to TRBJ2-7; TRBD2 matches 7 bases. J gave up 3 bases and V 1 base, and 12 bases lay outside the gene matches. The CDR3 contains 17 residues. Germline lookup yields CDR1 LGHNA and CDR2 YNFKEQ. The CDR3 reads CASSQVGEGRRIYEQYF. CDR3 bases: TGTGCCAGCAGCCAAGTAGGGGAGGGCAGGAGAATCTACGAGCAGTACTTC.

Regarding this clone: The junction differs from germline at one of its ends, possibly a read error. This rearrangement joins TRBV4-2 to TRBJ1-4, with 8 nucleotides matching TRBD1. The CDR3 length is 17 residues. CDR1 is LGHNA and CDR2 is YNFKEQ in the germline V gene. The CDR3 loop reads CASNQGGTGPSNEKLFF. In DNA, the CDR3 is TGTGCCAGCAACCAAGGGGGGACAGGACCTTCTAATGAAAAACTGTTTTTT.

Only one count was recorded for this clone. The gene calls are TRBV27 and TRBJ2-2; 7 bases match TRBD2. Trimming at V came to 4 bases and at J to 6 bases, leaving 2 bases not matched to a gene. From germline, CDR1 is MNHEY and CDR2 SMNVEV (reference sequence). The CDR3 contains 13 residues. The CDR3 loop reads CASSSAGAGELFF. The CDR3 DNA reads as TGTGCCAGCAGTTCCGCGGGGGCCGGGGAGCTGTTTTTT.

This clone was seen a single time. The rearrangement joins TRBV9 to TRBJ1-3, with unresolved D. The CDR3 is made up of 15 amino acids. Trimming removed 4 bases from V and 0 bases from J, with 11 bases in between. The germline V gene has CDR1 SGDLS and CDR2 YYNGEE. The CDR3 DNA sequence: TGTGCCAGCAGCTCTGACTGGAGCTCTGGAAACACCATATATTTT. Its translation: CASSSDWSSGNTIYF.

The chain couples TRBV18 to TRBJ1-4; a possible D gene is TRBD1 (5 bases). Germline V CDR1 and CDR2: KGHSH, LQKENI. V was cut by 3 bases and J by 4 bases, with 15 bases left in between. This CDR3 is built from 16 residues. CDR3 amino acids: CASSPRDGGFNEKLFF. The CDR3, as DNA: TGTGCCAGCTCACCGCGGGACGGGGGTTTTAATGAAAAACTGTTTTTT.

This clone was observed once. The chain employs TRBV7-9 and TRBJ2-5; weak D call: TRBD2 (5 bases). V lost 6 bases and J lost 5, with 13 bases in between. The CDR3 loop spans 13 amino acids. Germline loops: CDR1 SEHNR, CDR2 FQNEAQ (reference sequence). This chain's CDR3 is CASRIGVGETQYF. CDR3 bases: TGTGCCAGCAGAATCGGGGTTGGGGAGACCCAGTACTTC.